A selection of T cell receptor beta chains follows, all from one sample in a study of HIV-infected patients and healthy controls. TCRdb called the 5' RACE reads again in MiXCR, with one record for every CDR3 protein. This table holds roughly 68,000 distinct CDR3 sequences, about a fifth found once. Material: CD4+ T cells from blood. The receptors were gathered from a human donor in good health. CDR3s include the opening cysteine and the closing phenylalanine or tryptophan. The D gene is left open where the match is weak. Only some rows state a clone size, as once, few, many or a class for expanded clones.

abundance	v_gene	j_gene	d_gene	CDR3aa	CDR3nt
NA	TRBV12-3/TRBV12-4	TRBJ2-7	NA	CASRERVNSYEQYF	TGTGCCAGCAGAGAGCGGGTGAACTCCTACGAGCAGTACTTC
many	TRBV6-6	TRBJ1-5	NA	CASSYRDRSNQPQHF	TGTGCCAGCAGTTATCGGGATCGGAGCAATCAGCCCCAGCATTTT
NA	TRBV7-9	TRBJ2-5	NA	CASSLGTPLQETQYF	TGTGCCAGCAGCTTGGGGACTCCCCTCCAAGAGACCCAGTACTTC
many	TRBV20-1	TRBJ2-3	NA	CSARPLRTTDTQYF	TGCAGTGCTAGACCCCTGAGGACGACAGATACGCAGTATTTT
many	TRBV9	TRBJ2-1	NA	CASSVGKTYNEQFF	TGTGCCAGCAGCGTAGGGAAGACCTACAATGAGCAGTTCTTC
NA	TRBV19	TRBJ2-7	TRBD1	CASRRTDRGEFHEQYF	TGTGCCAGTAGACGCACGGACAGGGGAGAATTCCACGAGCAGTACTTC
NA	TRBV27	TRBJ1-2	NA	CATHLWGSGYTF	TGTGCCACCCACCTTTGGGGTAGCGGCTACACCTTC
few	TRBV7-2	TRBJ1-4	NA	CASSPRYGAEKLFF	TGTGCCAGCAGCCCCCGATACGGGGCTGAAAAACTGTTTTTT
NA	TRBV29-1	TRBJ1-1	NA	CSADRILGPRAEAFF	TGCAGCGCCGACAGAATCTTAGGGCCGAGAGCTGAAGCTTTCTTT
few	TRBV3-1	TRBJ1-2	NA	CASSQGFGSVGYTF	TGTGCCAGCAGCCAGGGTTTCGGGTCCGTCGGCTACACCTTC
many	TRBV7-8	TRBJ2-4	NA	CASSQTEGGRPDIQYF	TGTGCCAGCAGCCAAACTGAGGGGGGACGACCCGACATTCAGTACTTC
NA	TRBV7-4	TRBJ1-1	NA	CASSLARTPNTEAFF	TGTGCCAGCAGCTTAGCTAGGACACCGAACACTGAAGCTTTCTTT
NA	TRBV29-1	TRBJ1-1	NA	CSVPGNTEAFF	TGCAGCGTTCCAGGGAACACTGAAGCTTTCTTT
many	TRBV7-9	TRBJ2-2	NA	CASRTTGELFF	TGTGCCAGCAGGACCACCGGGGAGCTGTTTTTT
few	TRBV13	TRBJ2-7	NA	CASSYTRGGVDEQYF	TGTGCCAGCAGCTATACCAGGGGAGGGGTTGACGAGCAGTACTTC
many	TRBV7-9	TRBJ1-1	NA	CASSLAVGGSDTEAFF	TGTGCCAGCAGCTTAGCCGTCGGGGGAAGTGACACTGAAGCTTTCTTT
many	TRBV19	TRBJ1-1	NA	CASSHMPGSTTEAFF	TGTGCCAGTAGCCACATGCCAGGGAGTACCACTGAAGCTTTCTTT
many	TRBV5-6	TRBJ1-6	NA	CASSLRQTVNSPLHF	TGTGCCAGCAGCTTGCGTCAGACAGTTAATTCACCCCTCCACTTT
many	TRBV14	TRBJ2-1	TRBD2	CASSQGGLAGKRDEQFF	TGTGCCAGCAGCCAAGGGGGACTAGCGGGAAAGAGGGATGAGCAGTTCTTC
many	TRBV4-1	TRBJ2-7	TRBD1	CASSEGTGFHYEQYF	TGCGCCAGCAGCGAAGGGACAGGCTTTCACTACGAGCAGTACTTC
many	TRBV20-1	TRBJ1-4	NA	CSATRGTNEKLFF	TGCAGTGCAACCAGGGGAACTAATGAAAAACTGTTTTTT
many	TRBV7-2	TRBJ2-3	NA	CASSFDGFTDTQYF	TGTGCCAGCAGCTTTGATGGGTTCACAGATACGCAGTATTTT
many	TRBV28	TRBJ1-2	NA	CASSLYVGGLDGYTF	TGTGCCAGCAGTTTATATGTCGGGGGGCTGGATGGCTACACCTTC
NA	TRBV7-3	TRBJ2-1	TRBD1	CASSFKGTGKHEQFF	TGTGCCAGCAGCTTTAAGGGGACAGGGAAGCATGAGCAGTTCTTC
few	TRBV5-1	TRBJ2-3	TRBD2	CASSFVAGGADTQYF	TGCGCCAGCAGCTTTGTAGCGGGAGGCGCAGATACGCAGTATTTT
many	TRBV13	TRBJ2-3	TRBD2	CASSPHAGGPAGADTQYF	TGTGCCAGCTCTCCCCACGCGGGAGGGCCGGCTGGTGCAGATACGCAGTATTTT
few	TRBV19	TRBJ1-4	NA	CASTSEGWTTNEKLFF	TGTGCCAGTACTTCAGAGGGCTGGACGACTAATGAAAAACTGTTTTTT
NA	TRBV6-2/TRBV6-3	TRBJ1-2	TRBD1	CASSQLLPRDRGPPGGYTF	TGTGCCAGCAGTCAACTCCTCCCCCGGGACAGGGGGCCGCCGGGCGGCTACACCTTC
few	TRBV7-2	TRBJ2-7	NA	CASSLDRAYEQYF	TGTGCCAGCAGCTTAGACAGGGCCTACGAGCAGTACTTC
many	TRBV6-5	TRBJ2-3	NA	CASTKTGTDTQYF	TGTGCCAGCACCAAGACAGGCACAGATACGCAGTATTTT
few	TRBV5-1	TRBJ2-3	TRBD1	CASSITGGPSDTQYF	TGCGCCAGCAGCATAACAGGGGGCCCCTCTGATACGCAGTATTTT
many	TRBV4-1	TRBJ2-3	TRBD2	CASSQAGGADTQYF	TGCGCCAGCAGCCAGGCGGGGGGCGCGGATACGCAGTATTTT
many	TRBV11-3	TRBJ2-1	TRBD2	CASSPRTSGRYNEQFF	TGTGCCAGCAGCCCCCGGACTAGCGGGAGATACAATGAGCAGTTCTTC
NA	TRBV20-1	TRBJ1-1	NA	CSALGGGGTEAFF	TGCAGTGCTTTAGGGGGGGGGGGCACTGAAGCTTTCTTT
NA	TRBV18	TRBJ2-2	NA	CASSPGLGFTGELFF	TGTGCCAGCTCACCCGGACTCGGGTTCACCGGGGAGCTGTTTTTT
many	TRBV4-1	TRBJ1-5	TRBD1	CASSQGDRVGINQPQHF	TGCGCCAGCAGCCAAGGGGACAGGGTCGGGATCAATCAGCCCCAGCATTTT
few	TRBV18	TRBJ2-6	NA	CASSPPPNSGANVLTF	TGTGCCAGCTCACCACCACCTAACTCTGGGGCCAACGTCCTGACTTTC
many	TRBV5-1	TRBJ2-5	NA	CASSHGTAQETQYF	TGCGCCAGCAGCCACGGGACGGCCCAAGAGACCCAGTACTTC
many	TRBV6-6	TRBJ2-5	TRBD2	CASSFSGAQYF	TGTGCCAGCAGTTTCAGCGGGGCCCAGTACTTC
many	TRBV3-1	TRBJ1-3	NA	CASSHGDMSGNTIYF	TGTGCCAGCAGCCACGGGGATATGTCTGGAAACACCATATATTTT
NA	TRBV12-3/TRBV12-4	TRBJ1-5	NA	CASSSIPVQPQHF	TGTGCCAGCAGCTCTATTCCGGTCCAGCCCCAGCATTTT
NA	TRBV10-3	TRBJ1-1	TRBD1	CAISGRDRGLMNTEAFF	TGTGCCATCAGTGGGAGGGACAGGGGCCTCATGAACACTGAAGCTTTCTTT
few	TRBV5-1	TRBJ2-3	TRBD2	CASSLVLAGPTDTQYF	TGCGCCAGCAGCCTTGTACTAGCGGGGCCCACAGATACGCAGTATTTT
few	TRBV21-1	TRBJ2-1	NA	CASSKVRQTQSSYNEQFF	TGTGCCAGCAGCAAAGTTCGACAGACCCAAAGCTCCTACAATGAGCAGTTCTTC
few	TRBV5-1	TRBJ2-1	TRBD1	CASSYKGQGIANEQFF	TGCGCCAGCAGCTATAAGGGACAGGGCATCGCCAATGAGCAGTTCTTC
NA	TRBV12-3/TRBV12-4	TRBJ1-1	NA	CASSLENWYTEAFF	TGTGCCAGCAGTTTGGAAAACTGGTACACTGAAGCTTTCTTT